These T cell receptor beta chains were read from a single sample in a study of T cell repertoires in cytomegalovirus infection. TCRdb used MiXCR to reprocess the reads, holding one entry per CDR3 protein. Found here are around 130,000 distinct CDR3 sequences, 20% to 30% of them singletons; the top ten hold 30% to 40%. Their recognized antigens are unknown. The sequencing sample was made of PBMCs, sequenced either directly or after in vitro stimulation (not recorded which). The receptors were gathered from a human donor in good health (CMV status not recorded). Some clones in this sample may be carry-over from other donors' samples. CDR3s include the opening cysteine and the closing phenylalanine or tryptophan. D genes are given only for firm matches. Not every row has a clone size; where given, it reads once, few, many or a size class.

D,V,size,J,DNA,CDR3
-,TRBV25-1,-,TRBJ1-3,TGTGCCAGCAGTGAAATTTGGGGGAACGGTGGAAACACCATATATTTT,CASSEIWGNGGNTIYF
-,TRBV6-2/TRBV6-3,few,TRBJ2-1,TGTGCCATCGCTACCCCAGGGCCTGTCCACAATGAGCAGTTCTTC,CAIATPGPVHNEQFF
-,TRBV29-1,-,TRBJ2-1,TGCAGCGTAGCCGGGGCTGAGCAGTTCTTC,CSVAGAEQFF
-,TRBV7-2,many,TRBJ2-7,TGTGCCAGCAGCTTATTGCGGGCAAACGAGCAGTACTTC,CASSLLRANEQYF
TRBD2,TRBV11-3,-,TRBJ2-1,TGTGCCAGCAGCCCGGGACTAAGCGGGAGGGCCAGAAATGAGCAGTTCTTC,CASSPGLSGRARNEQFF
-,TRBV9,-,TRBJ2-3,TGTGCCAGCAGCACTACCCGGAGTACAGATACGCAGTATTTT,CASSTTRSTDTQYF
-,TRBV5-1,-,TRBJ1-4,TGCGCCAGTACCGGGACGGGGAATGAAAAACTGTTTTTT,CASTGTGNEKLFF
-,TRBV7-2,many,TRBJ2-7,TGTGCCAGCAGCTTAGGATCGCCCAGTGGGAGAGACGAGCAGTACTTC,CASSLGSPSGRDEQYF
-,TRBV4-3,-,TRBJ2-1,TGCGCCAGCAGCCACACCACTTACAATGAGCAGTTCTTC,CASSHTTYNEQFF
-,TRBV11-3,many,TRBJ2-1,TGTGCCAGCAGCTCAGCAGGTGAGCAGTTCTTC,CASSSAGEQFF
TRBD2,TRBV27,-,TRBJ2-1,TGTGCCAGCAGTTTATTCGGGGGGGGACTAGCGGGTAATGAGCAGTTCTTC,CASSLFGGGLAGNEQFF
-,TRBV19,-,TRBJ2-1,TGTGCCAGTACCCCCAGGGCGGGGAACAATGAGCAGTTCTTC,CASTPRAGNNEQFF
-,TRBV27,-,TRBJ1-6,TGTGCCAGCAGTTTATTGGGACCGCAATATAATTCACCCCTCCACTTT,CASSLLGPQYNSPLHF
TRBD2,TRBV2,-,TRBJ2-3,TGTGCCAGCAGTGAAATAGGCGGGAGAAGCACAGATACGCAGTATTTT,CASSEIGGRSTDTQYF
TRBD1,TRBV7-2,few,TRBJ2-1,TGTGCCAGCAGCGCGACAGGGGGCCAATACAATGAGCAGTTCTTC,CASSATGGQYNEQFF
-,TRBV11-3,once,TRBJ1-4,TGTGCCAGCAGCTTTGGGAGTACTAATGAAAAACTGTTTTTT,CASSFGSTNEKLFF
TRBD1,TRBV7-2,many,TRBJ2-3,TGTGCCAGCAGCTTTCAGGGGGACATGCTCACAGATACGCAGTATTTT,CASSFQGDMLTDTQYF
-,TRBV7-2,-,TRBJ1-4,TGTGCCAGCAGCTACACTCGGACGGGCAACCCTAATGAAAAACTGTTTTTT,CASSYTRTGNPNEKLFF
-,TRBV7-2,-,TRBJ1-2,TGTGCCAGCGGGACAAGGGGCCACTACGGTTTGGGGTATGGCTACACCTTC,CASGTRGHYGLGYGYTF
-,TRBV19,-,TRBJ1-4,TGTGCCACCACCCCACAGGGCGCAACTAATGAAAAACTGTTTTTT,CATTPQGATNEKLFF
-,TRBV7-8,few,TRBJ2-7,TGTGCCAGCAGTTTGTTAGGGACACTCTACGAGCAGTACTTC,CASSLLGTLYEQYF
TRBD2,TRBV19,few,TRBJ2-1,TGTGCCAGTAGTAGTAGCGGGAGCCCCTACAATGAGCAGTTCTTC,CASSSSGSPYNEQFF
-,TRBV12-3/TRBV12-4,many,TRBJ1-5,TGTGCCAGCAGCCGCGGTGAGGTCCATCAGCCCCAGCATTTT,CASSRGEVHQPQHF
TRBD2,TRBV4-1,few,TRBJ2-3,TGCGCCAGCAGCCAAGGGGGACTAGGCACAGATACGCAGTATTTT,CASSQGGLGTDTQYF
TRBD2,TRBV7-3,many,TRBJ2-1,TGTGCCAGCTCTGGCGGGAGGGTCCACAATGAGCAGTTCTTC,CASSGGRVHNEQFF
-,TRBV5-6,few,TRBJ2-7,TGTGCCAGCAGCCCCGAACCCGGGACCAGCTCCTACGAGCAGTACTTC,CASSPEPGTSSYEQYF
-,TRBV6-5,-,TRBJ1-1,TGTGCCAGCAGTTACAAGGGGGTGAGGACTGAAGCTTTCTTT,CASSYKGVRTEAFF